This T cell receptor (beta chain) was sequenced for a study of blood T cell repertoires in COVID-19. The repertoire was sequenced with immunoSEQ multiplex PCR; TCRdb's copy has only in-frame clones and lacks some. Of some 110,000 clones listed, 87% are singletons. Trimming cost V 2 bases and J 7 bases, with 7 bases left between them. This CDR3 spans 12 amino acids. V and J are TRBV5-3 and TRBJ2-1; D remains ambiguous. TRBV5-3 is known as an ORF, though its function is uncertain. The sequence was obtained from a human donor in a cohort sampled during active COVID-19. Sequenced material: peripheral blood. Written as DNA, the CDR3 is TGTGCCAGAAGCTTCTGTCCGAATGAGCAGTTCTTC. The encoded protein is CARSFCPNEQFF.